This T cell receptor beta chain is from a study of early T cells in non-severe SARS-CoV-2 infection. TCRdb reprocessed the 5' RACE reads via MiXCR and lists one record per CDR3 protein. The sample includes 30,000 to 40,000 distinct CDR3 sequences, 6.8% seen only once; the top ten take 20% to 25%. Ten or more counts support this clonotype. The material sequenced was whole blood, taken at baseline. This clonotype originated in an adult who was a healthcare worker with PCR-confirmed SARS-CoV-2 infection or an uninfected control (not recorded which).

CDR3 nucleotides: TGTGCCAGCAGGGGGGAGCAGTACTTC. This translates into CASRGEQYF. The V and J genes are TRBV5-4 and TRBJ2-7; D call uncertain. Per the germline V gene, CDR1 is SGHNT and CDR2 is YYREEE (reference sequence). Trimming pared 5 bases from V and 7 bases from J, leaving 4 bases between. The CDR3 runs to 9 residues.